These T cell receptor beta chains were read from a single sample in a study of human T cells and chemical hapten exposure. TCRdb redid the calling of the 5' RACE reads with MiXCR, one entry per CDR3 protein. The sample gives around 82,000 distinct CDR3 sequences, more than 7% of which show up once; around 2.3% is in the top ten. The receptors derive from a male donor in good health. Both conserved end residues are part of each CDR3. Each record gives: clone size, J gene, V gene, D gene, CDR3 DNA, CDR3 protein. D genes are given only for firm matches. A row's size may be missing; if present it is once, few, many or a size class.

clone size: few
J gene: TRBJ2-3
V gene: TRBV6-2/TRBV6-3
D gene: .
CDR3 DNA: TGTGCCAGCAGTTTAGACCGGGAGACAGATACGCAGTATTTT
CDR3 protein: CASSLDRETDTQYF

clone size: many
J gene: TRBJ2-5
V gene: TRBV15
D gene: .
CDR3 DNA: TGTGCCACCAGCAGAGTTGACCAAGAGACCCAGTACTTC
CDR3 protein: CATSRVDQETQYF

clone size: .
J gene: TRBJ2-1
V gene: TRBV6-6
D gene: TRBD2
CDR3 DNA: TGTGCCAGCACCACGGGACTAGCGGGGTTGAATGAGCAGTTCTTC
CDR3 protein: CASTTGLAGLNEQFF

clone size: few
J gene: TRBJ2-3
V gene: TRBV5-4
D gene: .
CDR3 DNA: TGTGCCAGCAGCTTGGAGGCAGGCACAGATACGCAGTATTTT
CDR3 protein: CASSLEAGTDTQYF

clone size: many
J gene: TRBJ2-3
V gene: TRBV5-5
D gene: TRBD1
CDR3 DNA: TGTGCCAGCAACCCTACAGGGGTTCATACGCAGTATTTT
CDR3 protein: CASNPTGVHTQYF

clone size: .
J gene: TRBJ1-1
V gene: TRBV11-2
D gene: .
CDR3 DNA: TGTGCCAGCAGCTTAGGCAGGGCGAACACTGAAGCTTTCTTT
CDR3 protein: CASSLGRANTEAFF

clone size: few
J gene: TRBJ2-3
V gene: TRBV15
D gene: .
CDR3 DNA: TGTGCCACCAGCAGAGGGGCCTTAGATACGCAGTATTTT
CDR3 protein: CATSRGALDTQYF

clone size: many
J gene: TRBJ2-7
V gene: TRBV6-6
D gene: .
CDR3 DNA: TGTGCCAGCTCGGCAAGCTCCTACGAGCAGTACTTC
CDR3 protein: CASSASSYEQYF

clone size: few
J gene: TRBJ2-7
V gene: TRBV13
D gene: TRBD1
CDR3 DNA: TGTGCCAGCAGCTTGCGCCAGGGGGCGGTAAACGAGCAGTACTTC
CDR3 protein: CASSLRQGAVNEQYF

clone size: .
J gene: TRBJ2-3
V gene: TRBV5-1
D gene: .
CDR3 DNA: TGCGCCAGCAGCTTGTTCCTCATCACAGATACGCAGTATTTT
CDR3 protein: CASSLFLITDTQYF

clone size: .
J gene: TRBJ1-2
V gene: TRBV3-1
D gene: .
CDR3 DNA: TGTGCCAGCAGCCAAGATTGGGGAATCAACTATGGCTACACCTTC
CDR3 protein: CASSQDWGINYGYTF